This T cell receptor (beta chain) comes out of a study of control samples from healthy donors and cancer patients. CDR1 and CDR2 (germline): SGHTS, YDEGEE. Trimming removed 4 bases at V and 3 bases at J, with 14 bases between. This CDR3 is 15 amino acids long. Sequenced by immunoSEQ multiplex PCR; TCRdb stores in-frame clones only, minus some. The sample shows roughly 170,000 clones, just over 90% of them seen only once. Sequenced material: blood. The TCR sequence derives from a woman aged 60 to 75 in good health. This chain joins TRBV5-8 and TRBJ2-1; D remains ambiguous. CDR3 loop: CASSPVRSLYNEQFF. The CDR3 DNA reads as TGTGCCAGCAGCCCGGTGAGGAGCCTCTACAATGAGCAGTTCTTC.